This is a list of T cell receptor beta chains from one sample in a study of T cell responses to AZD1222 COVID-19 vaccine. Profiling relied on immunoSEQ multiplex PCR, and the TCRdb table lists in-frame clones only, not all of them. The sample holds roughly 150,000 clones, approximately 90% seen once. This specimen was peripheral blood, taken on day 0 of AZD1222 vaccination. The receptors originated from an adult in good health. Each CDR3 is given with its conserved first and last residue. Each record gives: D gene, V gene, clone size, J gene, CDR3 DNA, CDR3 protein. A D gene is named only where the DNA matches it firmly. Rows give clone size only sometimes, using once, few, many, or a class for an expanded clone.

-	TRBV18	-	TRBJ2-2	TGTGCCAGCTCAAGCGGAGCGAACACCGGGGAGCTGTTTTTT	CASSSGANTGELFF
-	TRBV7-2	once	TRBJ2-1	TGTGCCACCACTTACCCGGCCTACAATGAGCAGTTCTTC	CATTYPAYNEQFF
TRBD1	TRBV4-3	-	TRBJ2-1	TGCGCCAGCAGCCAAGACAGCGACAGGGGATACTACAATGAGCAGTTCTTC	CASSQDSDRGYYNEQFF
-	TRBV19	-	TRBJ1-1	TGTGCCAGTAGCCGCCCGGGCGGCTCGAATATAGAAGCTTTCTTT	CASSRPGGSNIEAFF
-	TRBV28	-	TRBJ1-2	TGTGCCAGCAGGCAGGCGGCGGAAGGCTACACCTTC	CASRQAAEGYTF
-	TRBV5-6	once	TRBJ2-5	TGTGCCAGCAGCGCTCTACACCAAGAGACCCAGTACTTC	CASSALHQETQYF
-	TRBV27	-	TRBJ2-7	TGTGCCAGCAGTTTTACGGCTAGCTCAGGTTTCGAGCAGTACTTC	CASSFTASSGFEQYF
-	TRBV10-1	-	TRBJ2-4	TGCGCCAGCAGTCCAGGAGGCGTAAACATTCAGTACTTC	CASSPGGVNIQYF
-	TRBV27	medium-sized	TRBJ2-1	TGTGCCAGCAGTTTATCCTTGGACTCTACGCTTCTCAATGAGCAGTTCTTC	CASSLSLDSTLLNEQFF
-	TRBV6-2/TRBV6-3	-	TRBJ2-7	TGTGCCAGCAGTTTCAACCTTCTGAGCTCCTACGAGCAGTACTTC	CASSFNLLSSYEQYF
TRBD1	TRBV10-3	-	TRBJ1-6	TGTGCCATCAGTGAAAGAGGGGGCGGTGGTTCACCCCTCCACTTT	CAISERGGGGSPLHF
TRBD1	TRBV28	-	TRBJ2-2	TGTGCCAGCAGTTTATTGGGACAGGGTTTAACCGGGGAGCTGTTTTTT	CASSLLGQGLTGELFF
-	TRBV29-1	-	TRBJ2-1	TGCAGCGGTGATGGAGGGGAAGACAATGAGCAGTTCTTC	CSGDGGEDNEQFF
-	TRBV4-2	-	TRBJ2-7	TGTGCCAGCAGCCAAGATAAGGGGCGGTACGAGCAGTACTTC	CASSQDKGRYEQYF
-	TRBV29-1	-	TRBJ1-5	TGCAGCGTTGGAGAGGGGGGTGGTGTAGAGCCCCAGCATTTT	CSVGEGGGVEPQHF
TRBD2	TRBV6-2/TRBV6-3	-	TRBJ2-1	TGTGCCAGCAGTTACGGCACCGGGACTAGCGGGAGGAATGAGCAGTTCTTC	CASSYGTGTSGRNEQFF
TRBD2	TRBV4-3	-	TRBJ2-3	TGCGCCAGCAGTCAAGGGCGACTAGCGGGAGGGCGCGTCACAGATACGCAGTATTTT	CASSQGRLAGGRVTDTQYF
-	TRBV27	-	TRBJ1-6	TGTGCCAGCAGTTCCCACAATTCACCCCTCCACTTT	CASSSHNSPLHF
-	TRBV19	once	TRBJ1-6	TGTGCCAGTACCGTCTACAGGGAGGGGTCACCCCTCCACTTT	CASTVYREGSPLHF
TRBD2	TRBV29-1	-	TRBJ2-5	TGCAGCGTGACCCGACTAGCCCGGGAGACCCAGTACTTC	CSVTRLARETQYF
TRBD2	TRBV5-5	-	TRBJ2-7	TGTGCCAGCAGCTACGGCGCAGTAGGGACTAGCTACGAGCAGTACTTC	CASSYGAVGTSYEQYF
-	TRBV6-1	-	TRBJ2-7	TGTGCCAGCAGTGAACGGCCTGTGCGGGGCGAGCAGTACTTC	CASSERPVRGEQYF
-	TRBV15	-	TRBJ1-6	TGTGCCACCAGCAGGTTTCAGGGCTCGAATTCACCCCTCCACTTT	CATSRFQGSNSPLHF
-	TRBV27	-	TRBJ2-7	TGTGCCAGCAGTAGCAGGGGTAACGAGCAGTACTTC	CASSSRGNEQYF
TRBD1	TRBV7-8	-	TRBJ1-5	TGTGCCAGCGGTCCCAGGGGGAATCAGCCCCAGCATTTT	CASGPRGNQPQHF
-	TRBV29-1	-	TRBJ2-3	TGCAGCGCGTTCTGGGCAGATACGCAGTATTTT	CSAFWADTQYF
-	TRBV28	-	TRBJ1-5	TGTGCCAGCATCGCCGACGGGGGCCAGTTTGGCAATCAGCCCCAGCATTTT	CASIADGGQFGNQPQHF
-	TRBV28	once	TRBJ2-1	TGTGCCAGCAGCCCAGCGGAATACAATGAGCAGTTCTTC	CASSPAEYNEQFF
-	TRBV5-5	few	TRBJ1-2	TGTGCCAGCAGCTTGGCCGGGGGAACCTATGGCTACACCTTC	CASSLAGGTYGYTF
TRBD2	TRBV6-2/TRBV6-3	-	TRBJ2-1	TGTGCCAGCAGTCCAGAACTAGCGGGAGTCGACCGTGAGCAGTTCTTC	CASSPELAGVDREQFF
-	TRBV11-3	once	TRBJ2-2	TGTGCCAGCAGCCCCGTGGTGGGCGGGGAGCTGTTTTTT	CASSPVVGGELFF
TRBD2	TRBV7-2	-	TRBJ2-5	TGTGCCAGCAGCCCTAGGACTAGCGACGTGGAGACCCAGTACTTC	CASSPRTSDVETQYF
-	TRBV5-1	-	TRBJ1-4	TGCGCCAGCAGCTTGGGTTTTGGGACCATCGAAAAACTGTTTTTT	CASSLGFGTIEKLFF
-	TRBV7-8	-	TRBJ1-5	TGTGCCAGCAGCTCACGGGACTCGTCCAATCAGCCCCAGCATTTT	CASSSRDSSNQPQHF
-	TRBV29-1	-	TRBJ1-1	TGCAGCGTTGATGTTAGGGACGCTGAAGCTTTCTTT	CSVDVRDAEAFF
-	TRBV7-8	-	TRBJ2-7	TGTGCCAGCAGCTTAGGTAGTGGCGTGGGAGCCGTTATTTCCTACGAGCAGTACTTC	CASSLGSGVGAVISYEQYF
TRBD1	TRBV18	-	TRBJ2-5	TGTGCCAGCTCACGACAGGGACCATTAACGGAGACCCAGTACTTC	CASSRQGPLTETQYF
-	TRBV7-9	-	TRBJ1-5	TGTGCCAGCAGCTCGCAACGGGATGGCAATCAGCCCCAGCATTTT	CASSSQRDGNQPQHF
-	TRBV11-1	-	TRBJ1-3	TGTGCCAGCAGCCGCGCGGGCTCTGGAAACACCATATATTTT	CASSRAGSGNTIYF
-	TRBV28	-	TRBJ1-4	TGTGCCAGCAGTTTACACGGGGCAGGGGCTAATGAAAAACTGTTTTTT	CASSLHGAGANEKLFF
TRBD2	TRBV6-2/TRBV6-3	-	TRBJ2-7	TGTGCCAGCAGTTCCCCCCCTAGCGGGAGGAAGTACTTC	CASSSPPSGRKYF
TRBD1	TRBV19	-	TRBJ1-1	TGTGCCAGTAGTACACCCGGGACAGGGAACACTGAAGCTTTCTTT	CASSTPGTGNTEAFF
-	TRBV4-1	-	TRBJ1-5	TGCGCCAGCAGCCAAGGCCCCGGGGGTCAGCCCCAGCATTTT	CASSQGPGGQPQHF
-	TRBV6-2/TRBV6-3	-	TRBJ2-6	TGTGCCAGCAGTACCCCTGGGCGAGGCTCTGGGGCCAACGTCCTGACTTTC	CASSTPGRGSGANVLTF
-	TRBV4-1	-	TRBJ1-1	TGCGCCAGCAGCCAAGCTGGCCCGGCCTCTGAAGCTTTCTTT	CASSQAGPASEAFF
TRBD2	TRBV14	-	TRBJ2-7	TGTGCCAGCAGCCCTTTGGGCGGGAGCTACGAGCAGTACTTC	CASSPLGGSYEQYF
-	TRBV7-3	-	TRBJ2-7	TGTGCCAGCAGCTTAAGCCACACTTACGAGCAGTACTTC	CASSLSHTYEQYF
TRBD1	TRBV28	-	TRBJ1-2	TGTGCCAGCAGTTTACCGGGACAGGGGGATGGCTACACCTTC	CASSLPGQGDGYTF
-	TRBV4-2	-	TRBJ1-3	TGTGCCAGCAGCCAGTTTGTAGGCTCTGGAAACACCATATATTTT	CASSQFVGSGNTIYF
-	TRBV29-1	-	TRBJ1-2	TGCAGCGTTGCGTCAGCGCTAAAGAATGGCTACACCTTC	CSVASALKNGYTF
TRBD1	TRBV2	-	TRBJ1-1	TGTGCCAGCAGCGGTTTCCCAGGGGGTATTGAAGCTTTCTTT	CASSGFPGGIEAFF
TRBD1	TRBV4-1	-	TRBJ1-2	TGCGCCAGCAGCCCCACAGAGGGGGCCGGTCGCGATGGCTACACCTTC	CASSPTEGAGRDGYTF
-	TRBV19	-	TRBJ2-3	TGTGCCAGTCGGGAGAGAGAAACAGATACGCAGTATTTT	CASRERETDTQYF
-	TRBV5-4	-	TRBJ2-3	TGTGCCAGCAGCTTGGGGGGCCGCCGGGGAACAGATACGCAGTATTTT	CASSLGGRRGTDTQYF
TRBD2	TRBV4-1	-	TRBJ2-7	TGCGCCAGCAGCCACGGGGAGGGTGCCTACGAGCAGTACTTC	CASSHGEGAYEQYF
-	TRBV19	-	TRBJ1-4	TGTGCCAGTAGTCTCACAGCCGAATACGAAAAACTGTTTTTT	CASSLTAEYEKLFF
-	TRBV10-3	-	TRBJ1-1	TGTGCCATCAGAGGGCGTACTGGAAACACTGAAGCTTTCTTT	CAIRGRTGNTEAFF